This T cell receptor (beta chain) comes out of a study of cytomegalovirus exposure and HLA in healthy donors. The primer mix had 60 Vbeta and 13 Jbeta primers. TCRdb's copy holds only in-frame clones and misses some; the assay was immunoSEQ multiplex PCR. This sample has around 130,000 clones; more than 70% occur once, and the top ten carry about 7%. This clone was found a few times. CDR1 is SGDLS and CDR2 is YYNGEE in the germline V gene. This CDR3 is 15 amino acids long. Trimming shortened V by 1 base and J by 1 base, and 11 bases separated the two germline ends. Sequencing was performed on PBMCs. The V and J genes are TRBV9 and TRBJ1-2; no firm D call. This receptor was taken from a woman aged 25 to 45 in good health and CMV-seropositive. CDR3 sequence: CASSVRKEGNYGYTF. CDR3 DNA: TGTGCCAGCAGCGTAAGGAAAGAGGGTAACTATGGCTACACCTTC.